Listed here are 21 T cell receptor beta chains from one sample, sequenced in a study of OX40 agonist ivuxolimab in advanced cancers. The repertoire was sequenced with immunoSEQ multiplex PCR; TCRdb's copy has only in-frame clones and lacks some. The sample carries some 70,000 clones, approximately 81% recorded once. The sample in question was CD4+ or CD8+ T cells sorted from blood, obtained in a trial of the OX40 agonist ivuxolimab. Source of these receptors: an adult with an advanced solid tumor such as melanoma, head and neck, liver or kidney cancer.

The chain links TRBV5-1 to TRBJ1-1; D gene ambiguous. V was shortened by 4 bases and J by 0 bases, with 16 bases between the two germline ends. The CDR3 is 16 residues long. Germline CDR1 SGHRS, CDR2 YFSETQ. The CDR3 spells CASSPTNGLMNTEAFF. For the CDR3, the DNA is TGCGCCAGCAGCCCCACAAACGGACTGATGAACACTGAAGCTTTCTTT.

V and J are TRBV29-1 and TRBJ1-2; 7 nucleotides agree with TRBD1. The CDR3 contains 12 residues. The germline V gene has CDR1 SQVTM and CDR2 ANQGSEA. DNA for the CDR3: TGCGGCTCGGAGGGGGCAGGCTATGGCTACACCTTC. It is translated as CGSEGAGYGYTF.

The J gene is TRBJ2-1, the V gene TRBV11-2; a weak D match, TRBD2 (6 bases). Germline-derived CDR1 and CDR2 are SGHAT and FQNNGV. The CDR3 runs 14 residues. Between the trimmed V and J ends, which lost 4 bases and 3 bases, there was a span of 10 bases. Here the CDR3 reads CASSWGGNYNEQFF. CDR3 coding DNA: TGTGCCAGCAGCTGGGGCGGGAACTACAATGAGCAGTTCTTC.

The chain is built from TRBV7-3 and TRBJ1-4; 7 nucleotides line up with TRBD1. The CDR3 has 13 residues. With V trimmed by 8 bases and J by 8 bases, 8 bases remained unmatched. CDR1 and CDR2 (germline): SGHTA, FQGTGA. The CDR3 spells CASRTGVGEKLFF. Here the CDR3 DNA reads TGTGCCAGCCGTACAGGGGTCGGAGAAAAACTGTTTTTT.

The chain links TRBV10-3 to TRBJ2-2; 7 bases are shared with TRBD2. CDR3 length: 15 amino acids. Germline CDR1 and CDR2: ENHRY and SYGVKD. The junction had 4 bases not matched to a gene; V was cut back by 5 bases and J by 1 base. This CDR3 is CAISFIAGNTGELFF. The CDR3 region has the DNA TGTGCCATCAGTTTTATAGCGGGGAACACCGGGGAGCTGTTTTTT.

This chain connects TRBV19 to TRBJ2-2; 9 bases map to TRBD1. Germline CDR1 is LNHDA and CDR2 is SQIVND (reference sequence). The CDR3 is 15 amino acids. V gave up 7 bases and J gave up 3 bases; unmatched junction bases: 6. The CDR3: CASTPGQGYTGELFF. The CDR3 bases are TGTGCCAGTACCCCGGGACAGGGTTACACCGGGGAGCTGTTTTTT.

In its sample, this clone was seen a few times. The J gene is TRBJ1-5, the V gene TRBV10-3; D is uncertain. This CDR3 is 15 amino acids long. Trimming shortened V by 4 bases and J by 0 bases, and 10 bases separated the two germline ends. Germline loops: CDR1 ENHRY, CDR2 SYGVKD. The CDR3 sequence is CAISVGQISNQPQHF. As DNA, the CDR3 is TGTGCCATCAGTGTAGGGCAGATTAGCAATCAGCCCCAGCATTTT.

The V gene is TRBV6-5, the J gene TRBJ1-6; no definite D call. CDR1 is MNHEY and CDR2 is SVGAGI in the germline V gene. Trimming shortened V by 8 bases and J by 5 bases, and 10 bases separated the two germline ends. This CDR3 has 13 amino acids. CDR3 residues: CASGGRDNSPLHF. The CDR3 nucleotides read TGTGCCAGCGGAGGCAGAGATAATTCACCCCTCCACTTT.

J is TRBJ2-7 and V is TRBV10-3, with D tentatively TRBD2 (7 bases). The germline gives CDR1 ENHRY, CDR2 SYGVKD. This CDR3 region has 14 residues. The V and J ends lost 9 bases and 1 base respectively, with 16 bases between them. CDR3 nucleotides: TGTGCCATAACCCGGGGGGCCAGTTCCTACGAGCAGTACTTC. It encodes CAITRGASSYEQYF.

This chain joins TRBV6-5 and TRBJ1-3; D might be TRBD1 (6 bases). Germline V gene lookup returns CDR1 MNHEY and CDR2 SVGAGI. CDR3 size: 14 residues. The V gene lost 5 bases and the J gene lost 2 bases, with 10 bases spanning the gap. As DNA, the CDR3 is TGTGCCAGCAGTACTACAGGGACTGGAAACACCATATATTTT. Translating it yields CASSTTGTGNTIYF.

This clone has just one count. The chain joins TRBV19 to TRBJ2-3, with D tentatively TRBD1 (6 bases). This CDR3 has 15 residues. Deletions cut 1 base from V and 6 bases from J, with 14 bases between. Germline V CDR1 and CDR2: LNHDA, SQIVND (reference sequence). As DNA, the CDR3 is TGTGCCAGTAGTATAGGGGGCAGGGGTTTGGATACGCAGTATTTT. Protein: CASSIGGRGLDTQYF.

This clone has only one observation. This chain connects TRBV27 to TRBJ2-1; TRBD2 is a possible D gene (5 bases). V dropped 7 bases and J dropped 8 bases, with 24 bases sitting between them. The CDR3 totals 16 residues. Germline CDR1 MNHEY, CDR2 SMNVEV (reference sequence). The CDR3 spells CASTTRVGGLGHEQFF. The CDR3 DNA sequence: TGTGCCAGCACCACGCGGGTTGGAGGACTCGGTCATGAGCAGTTCTTC.

The CDR3 loop reads CASSRQSPDNSPLHF. The CDR3 DNA reads TGTGCCAGCAGCCGACAGAGCCCAGATAATTCACCCCTCCACTTT. V gene TRBV7-2 combines with J gene TRBJ1-6, with TRBD1 as a possible D gene (5 bases). Per germline, CDR1 SGHTA and CDR2 FQGNSA. CDR3 length: 15 residues. The V and J ends lost 5 bases and 5 bases respectively, with 13 bases between them. Combining the CDR3 with reference TRBV7-2 and TRBJ1-6 gives the whole variable domain GAGVSQSPSNKVTEKGKDVELRCDPISGHTALYWYRQSLGQGLEFLIYFQGNSAPDKSGLPSDRFSAERTGGSVSTLTIQRTQQEDSAVYLCASSRQSPDNSPLHFGNGTRLTVT.

The V call is TRBV28, the J call TRBJ1-5; D call uncertain. V was cut by 6 bases and J by 1 base, with 13 bases left in between. This CDR3 contains 15 residues. Germline CDR1 is MDHEN and CDR2 is SYDVKM. In nucleotides, the CDR3 is TGTGCCAGCAGCGGGCTCTCCGGGAGCAATCAGCCCCAGCATTTT. This sequence encodes CASSGLSGSNQPQHF.

The chain couples TRBV28 to TRBJ1-3; D is unresolved. CDR1 is MDHEN and CDR2 is SYDVKM in the germline V gene. Trimming shortened V by 10 bases and J by 0 bases, and 16 bases separated the two germline ends. The CDR3 has 15 amino acids. CDR3 protein: CATLQRRVSGNTIYF. CDR3 bases: TGTGCCACCCTACAGAGGAGGGTCTCTGGAAACACCATATATTTT.

The J gene is TRBJ2-2, the V gene TRBV11-3, with D tentatively TRBD2 (5 bases). CDR3 length: 18 residues. V was shortened by 1 base and J by 4 bases, with 19 bases between the two germline ends. Per the germline V gene, CDR1 is SGHNT and CDR2 is YENEEA. The CDR3, as DNA: TGTGCCAGCAGCTTAGGGACTGGTTTCGGGGTAGGCACCGGGGAGCTGTTTTTT. As protein: CASSLGTGFGVGTGELFF.

This rearrangement joins TRBV9 to TRBJ2-2; no firm D call. Looked up from germline, CDR1 is SGDLS and CDR2 is YYNGEE. The CDR3 runs to 14 residues. Trimming pared 3 bases from V and 4 bases from J, leaving 10 bases between. The CDR3 loop is CASSALIGTGELFF. The CDR3 coding sequence is TGTGCCAGCAGCGCCCTAATAGGCACCGGGGAGCTGTTTTTT. Looking up the rest from reference TRBV9 and TRBJ2-2 gives the full variable domain: DSGVTQTPKHLITATGQRVTLRCSPRSGDLSVYWYQQSLDQGLQFLIQYYNGEERAKGNILERFSAQQFPDLHSELNLSSLELGDSALYFCASSALIGTGELFFGEGSRLTVL.

CDR3 region: CASSDLNQETQYF. The DNA of the CDR3 is TGCGCCAGCAGCGACCTAAACCAAGAGACCCAGTACTTC. The chain links TRBV5-1 to TRBJ2-5; D remains unclear. CDR3 size: 13 residues. Trimming shortened V by 4 bases and J by 0 bases, and 7 bases separated the two germline ends. CDR1 SGHRS and CDR2 YFSETQ come from the germline V gene.

This clone was counted a single time. The chain uses TRBV11-2 and TRBJ1-4; the match to TRBD1 covers 7 bases. This CDR3 has 14 amino acids. With 5 bases clipped from V and 7 bases from J, the junction kept 7 bases outside the gene matches. Germline values: CDR1 SGHAT, CDR2 FQNNGV. DNA for the CDR3: TGTGCCAGCAGCCCAGGGGGGACTTCTGAAAAACTGTTTTTT. It yields the protein CASSPGGTSEKLFF.

The rearrangement joins TRBV19 to TRBJ2-1; D unclear. V was clipped by 3 bases and J by 6 bases, with 21 bases between them. This CDR3 contains 17 residues. Germline V gene sequence: CDR1 LNHDA, CDR2 SQIVND (reference sequence). The CDR3 coding sequence is TGTGCCAGTAGTATCAGACTCGGCACCCCCATGTTCAATGAGCAGTTCTTC. Amino acids: CASSIRLGTPMFNEQFF.

Here the CDR3 reads CASTFTGDGANVLTF. The CDR3 bases are TGTGCCAGCACTTTTACGGGGGATGGGGCCAACGTCCTGACTTTC. The rearrangement uses TRBV27 and TRBJ2-6, with D maybe TRBD2 (6 bases). CDR1 is MNHEY, CDR2 SMNVEV, per germline (reference sequence). Trimming stripped 7 bases from V and 3 bases from J, with 13 bases between. CDR3 length equals 15 residues.